This entry is about one T cell receptor (beta chain). The antigen remains unidentified. Trimming shortened V by 3 bases and J by 4 bases, and 16 bases separated the two germline ends. The CDR3 has 15 amino acids. Germline values: CDR1 SGHRS, CDR2 YFSETQ. This entry belongs to a study of shared clonotypes between healthy human individuals. Data came from immunoSEQ multiplex PCR; TCRdb stores just in-frame clones and leaves some out. In the table there are around 1.1 million clones, 75% to 85% of which are singletons. Broader study findings: Clonotype sharing among donors was expected to depend on sequencing depth.

The V call is TRBV5-1, the J call TRBJ1-2; D is perhaps TRBD1 (5 bases). Material: memory CD4+ T cells from PBMCs. Specified subset: CD45RA-negative fraction. This clonotype was obtained from a man younger than 35 in good health. Some clones in this sample may be carry-over from other donors' samples. CDR3 sequence reads: CASSWGTGERYGYTF. The DNA of the CDR3 is TGCGCCAGCAGCTGGGGGACCGGGGAACGCTATGGCTACACCTTC. Full variable domain (remainder filled in from reference TRBV5-1 and TRBJ1-2): KAGVTQTPRYLIKTRGQQVTLSCSPISGHRSVSWYQQTPGQGLQFLFEYFSETQRNKGNFPGRFSGRQFSNSRSEMNVSTLELGDSALYLCASSWGTGERYGYTFGSGTRLTVV.